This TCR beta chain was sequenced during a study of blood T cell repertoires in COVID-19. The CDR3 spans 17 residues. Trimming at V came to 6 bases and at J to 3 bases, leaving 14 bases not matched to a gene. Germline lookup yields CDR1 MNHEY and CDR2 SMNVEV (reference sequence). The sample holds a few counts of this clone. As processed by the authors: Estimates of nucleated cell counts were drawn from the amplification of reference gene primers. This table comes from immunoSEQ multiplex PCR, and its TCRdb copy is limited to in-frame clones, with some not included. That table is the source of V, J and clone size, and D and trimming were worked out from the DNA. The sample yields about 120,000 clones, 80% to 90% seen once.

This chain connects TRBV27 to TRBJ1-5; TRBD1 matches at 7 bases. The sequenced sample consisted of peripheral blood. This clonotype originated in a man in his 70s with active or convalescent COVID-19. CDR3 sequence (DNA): TGTGCCAGCAGCAATTATATCAGGGGGACCCCCAATCAGCCCCAGCATTTT. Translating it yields CASSNYIRGTPNQPQHF.